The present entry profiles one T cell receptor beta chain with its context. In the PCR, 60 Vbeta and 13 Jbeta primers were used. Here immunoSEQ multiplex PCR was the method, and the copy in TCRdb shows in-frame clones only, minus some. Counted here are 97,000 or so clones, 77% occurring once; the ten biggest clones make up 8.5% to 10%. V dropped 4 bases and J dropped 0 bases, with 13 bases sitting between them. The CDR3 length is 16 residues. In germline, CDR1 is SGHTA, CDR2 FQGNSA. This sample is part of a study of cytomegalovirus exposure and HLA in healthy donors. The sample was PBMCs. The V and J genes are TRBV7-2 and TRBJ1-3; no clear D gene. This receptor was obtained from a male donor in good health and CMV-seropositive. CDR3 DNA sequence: TGTGCCAGCAGCTCGACGGAGGGAGTCTCTGGAAACACCATATATTTT. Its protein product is CASSSTEGVSGNTIYF.